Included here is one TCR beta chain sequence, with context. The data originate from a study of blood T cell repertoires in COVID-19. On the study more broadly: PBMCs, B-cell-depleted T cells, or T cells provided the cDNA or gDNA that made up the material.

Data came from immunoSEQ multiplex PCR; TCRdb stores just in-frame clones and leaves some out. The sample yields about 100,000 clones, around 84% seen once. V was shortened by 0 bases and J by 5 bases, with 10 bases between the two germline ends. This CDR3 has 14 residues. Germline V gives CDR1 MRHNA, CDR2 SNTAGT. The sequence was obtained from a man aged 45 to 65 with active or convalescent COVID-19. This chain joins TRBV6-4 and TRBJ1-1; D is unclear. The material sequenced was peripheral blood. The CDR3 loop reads CASSDSARGTEAFF. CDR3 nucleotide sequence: TGTGCCAGCAGTGACTCGGCCCGAGGGACTGAAGCTTTCTTT.